Shown below are 3 T cell receptor beta chains from a single sample sequenced in a study of T cell clones after liver transplantation. Profiled with immunoSEQ multiplex PCR; TCRdb holds only in-frame clones, not every one. The table lists roughly 70,000 clones, roughly 90% of them singletons. The input for sequencing was CD4+ T cells from blood, taken before liver transplant. The receptors were sampled from a human donor who received a liver transplant.

This clone has only a few counts. The chain has TRBV4-2 and TRBJ1-2; TRBD1 matches at 8 bases. This CDR3 region has 13 residues. Germline CDR1 is LGHNA and CDR2 is YNFKEQ. The trim removed 6 bases at V and 6 bases at J, leaving 6 bases unmatched. CDR3 sequence reads: CASRTDRGDGYTF. The CDR3 DNA is TGTGCCAGCAGAACCGACAGGGGAGATGGCTACACCTTC.

This chain links TRBV5-1 with TRBJ2-7; D gene uncertain. There are 14 residues in the CDR3. Germline CDR1 reads SGHRS; CDR2 reads YFSETQ. Trimming left V 1 base short and J 0 bases short, with 8 bases between. CDR3 coding DNA: TGCGCCAGCAGCTTGATGACCAGCTCCTACGAGCAGTACTTC. Translated: CASSLMTSSYEQYF.

The gene calls are TRBV7-2 and TRBJ1-3; unclear D gene. With 2 bases removed from V and 0 bases from J, the gap between germline ends came to 5 bases. The CDR3 loop spans 14 amino acids. Per germline, CDR1 SGHTA and CDR2 FQGNSA. CDR3 DNA: TGTGCCAGCAGCTTAAGGCTCTCTGGAAACACCATATATTTT. As protein: CASSLRLSGNTIYF.